The TCR beta chain under discussion was sequenced for a study of OX40 agonist ivuxolimab in advanced cancers. In terms of the full investigation: Ivuxolimab, which targeted the costimulatory receptor OX40 (CD134), was an agonistic, fully human IgG2 monoclonal antibody. Intravenous ivuxolimab was administered to patients every 2 weeks at six dose levels: 0.01, 0.1, 0.3, 1.5, 3 and 10 mg/kg. The paper covers the monotherapy dose-escalation part of the phase I ivuxolimab trial, which included N of about 56 patients. In the dose-escalation cohort, 70% to 85% of patients were male, and the mean age was approximately 60 years with a range of roughly 23 to 90. The point of sequencing TCRbeta in the periphery was to test whether ivuxolimab changed TCR sequence diversity and drove clonal T-cell expansion. Partial responses were achieved by three dose-escalation patients, of whom one had hepatocellular carcinoma and two had cutaneous melanoma. Prior anti-PD-1, anti-PD-L1 or anti-CTLA-4 therapy was permitted, and 40% to 50% of dose-escalation patients had received checkpoint inhibitors. Among the roughly 54 dose-escalation patients, around 19 had hepatocellular carcinoma, roughly 15 melanoma, 9 renal cell carcinoma and 9 head and neck cancer. Here is what the overall study found, with its caveats: Low levels of normalized T-cell clonal expansion were also seen in some patients who did not respond. Partial responders in the 0.1-3.0 mg/kg groups had among the lowest normalized peripheral clonal expansion, especially among CD8+ T cells. Which antigens the clonally expanded peripheral T cells were specific for was not determined. After ivuxolimab, CD8+ T cells had more expanded clones than CD4+ T cells on average. At doses of 0.1 to 3.0 mg/kg, clonal expansion of both CD4+ and CD8+ T cells in blood was seen between baseline and week 6.

The trial excluded patients who had a history of autoimmune disease or who were on systemic immunosuppression. Peripheral blood for TCR sequencing was collected from all dose cohorts at baseline, on cycle 4 day 1, and on cycle 7 day 1. The samples were drawn from a first-in-human, open-label, multicenter phase I dose-escalation trial of ivuxolimab. Adults with locally advanced or metastatic melanoma, renal cell carcinoma, hepatocellular carcinoma or head and neck squamous cell carcinoma were enrolled in the trial. CD4+ and CD8+ T cells were sorted separately from peripheral blood before TCR sequencing. Genomic DNA was isolated from the sorted cells so that the TCRbeta CDR3 region could be sequenced. The immunoSEQ Assay was used for sequencing of TCRbeta CDR3 regions. This is the immuneACCESS table as TCRdb keeps it, with only in-frame sequences that have V and J called. A part of the clones is gone; compared with another copy, unresolved V genes explain less than half, and the rest is unexplained. Recorded for this sample are more than 85,000 clones; roughly 87% of them occurred a single time. In total, the top ten clones hold approximately 0.5% of the sample.

This clone was counted between two and nine times. No cognate antigen has been identified for it. No base quality information exists; no much larger clone differs at one position. Relative to germline, V is 3 bases shorter and J is 4 bases shorter, with 19 bases between their ends. The CDR3 numbers 17 residues from cysteine through phenylalanine. Only CDR3 DNA is held: 51 bases, read in frame from base 1. The germline V gene specifies KGHSH as CDR1 and LQKENI as CDR2. The sample here was CD4+ or CD8+ T cells sorted from blood, taken in a trial of the OX40 agonist ivuxolimab. This chain is built from TRBV18 and TRBJ1-3; no D gene can be assigned with confidence. The receptor was derived from an adult with an advanced solid tumor such as melanoma, head and neck, liver or kidney cancer. The DNA sequence is given as TGTGCCAGCTCACCCCTCCCTCAGCAGCGCCGGGGAAACACCATATATTTT. It translates as CASSPLPQQRRGNTIYF.